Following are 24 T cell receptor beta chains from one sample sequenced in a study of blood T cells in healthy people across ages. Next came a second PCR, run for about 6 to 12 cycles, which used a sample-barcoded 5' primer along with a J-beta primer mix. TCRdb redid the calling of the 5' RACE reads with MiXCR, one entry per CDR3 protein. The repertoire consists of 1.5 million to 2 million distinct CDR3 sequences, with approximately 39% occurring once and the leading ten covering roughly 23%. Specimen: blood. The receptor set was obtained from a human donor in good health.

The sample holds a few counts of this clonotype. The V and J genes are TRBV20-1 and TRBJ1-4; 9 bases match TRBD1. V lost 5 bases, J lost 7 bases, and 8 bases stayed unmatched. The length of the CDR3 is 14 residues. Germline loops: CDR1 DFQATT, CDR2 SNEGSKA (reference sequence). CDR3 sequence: CSAPYRGLGEKLFF. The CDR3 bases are TGCAGTGCTCCTTACAGGGGGCTGGGTGAAAAACTGTTTTTT.

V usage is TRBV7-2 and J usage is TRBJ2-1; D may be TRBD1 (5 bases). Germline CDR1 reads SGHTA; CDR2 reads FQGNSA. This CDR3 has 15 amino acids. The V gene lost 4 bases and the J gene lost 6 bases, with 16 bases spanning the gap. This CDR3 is CASSSEGVRRNEQFF. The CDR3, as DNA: TGTGCCAGCAGCTCAGAAGGGGTTCGTCGCAATGAGCAGTTCTTC.

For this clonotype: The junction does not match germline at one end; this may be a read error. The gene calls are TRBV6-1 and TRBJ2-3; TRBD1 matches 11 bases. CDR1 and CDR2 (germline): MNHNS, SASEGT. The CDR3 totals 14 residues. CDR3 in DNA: TGTGCCGGCAGTGTGGGACAGGGGGAAGATACGCAGTATTTT. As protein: CAGSVGQGEDTQYF.

The CDR3 DNA reads as TGCAGTGCTAGAGCGTATAGGTTGGGGGGGGTGGAAGATACGCAGTATTTT. Translation: CSARAYRLGGVEDTQYF. This sequence joins TRBV20-1 and TRBJ2-3, with 7 bases identical to TRBD2. Germline V lookup: CDR1 DFQATT, CDR2 SNEGSKA (reference sequence). Trimming at V came to 1 base and at J to 5 bases, leaving 15 bases not matched to a gene. This CDR3 has 17 residues.

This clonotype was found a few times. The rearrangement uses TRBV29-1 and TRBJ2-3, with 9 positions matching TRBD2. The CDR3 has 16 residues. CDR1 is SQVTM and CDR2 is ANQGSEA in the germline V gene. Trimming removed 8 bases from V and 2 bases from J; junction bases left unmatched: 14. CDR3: CSFLGASGDYTDTQYF. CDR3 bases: TGCAGCTTCCTGGGGGCTAGCGGGGATTACACAGATACGCAGTATTTT.

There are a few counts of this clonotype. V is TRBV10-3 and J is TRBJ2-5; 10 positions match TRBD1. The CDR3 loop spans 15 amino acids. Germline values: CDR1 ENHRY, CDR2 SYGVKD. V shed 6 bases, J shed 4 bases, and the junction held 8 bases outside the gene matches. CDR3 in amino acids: CAISASGTGAETQYF. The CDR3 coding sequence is TGTGCCATCAGCGCGAGCGGGACAGGGGCAGAGACCCAGTACTTC.

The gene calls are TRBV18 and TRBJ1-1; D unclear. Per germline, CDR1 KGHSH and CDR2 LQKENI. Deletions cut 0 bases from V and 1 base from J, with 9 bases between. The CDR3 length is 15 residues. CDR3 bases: TGTGCCAGCTCACCACCAAGGACGGAGAACACTGAAGCTTTCTTT. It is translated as CASSPPRTENTEAFF.

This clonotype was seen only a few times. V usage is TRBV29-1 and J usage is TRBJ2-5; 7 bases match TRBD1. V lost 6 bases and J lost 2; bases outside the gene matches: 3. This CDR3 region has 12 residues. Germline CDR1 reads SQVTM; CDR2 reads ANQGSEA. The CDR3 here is CSVQTGQETQYF. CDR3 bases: TGCAGCGTACAGACAGGGCAAGAGACCCAGTACTTC.

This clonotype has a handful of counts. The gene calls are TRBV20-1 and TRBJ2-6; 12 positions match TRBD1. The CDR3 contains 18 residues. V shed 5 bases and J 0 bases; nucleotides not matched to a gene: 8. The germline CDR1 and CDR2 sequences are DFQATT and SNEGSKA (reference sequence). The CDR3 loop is CSALGTGGKVSGANVLTF. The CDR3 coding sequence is TGCAGTGCTTTGGGGACAGGGGGCAAAGTCTCTGGGGCCAACGTCCTGACTTTC.

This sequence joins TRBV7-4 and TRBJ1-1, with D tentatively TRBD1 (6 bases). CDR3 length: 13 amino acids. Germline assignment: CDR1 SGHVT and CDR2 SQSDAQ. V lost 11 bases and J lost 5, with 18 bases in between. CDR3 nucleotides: TGTGCCTCGTATCGGGGGGCATATACTGAAGCTTTCTTT. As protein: CASYRGAYTEAFF.

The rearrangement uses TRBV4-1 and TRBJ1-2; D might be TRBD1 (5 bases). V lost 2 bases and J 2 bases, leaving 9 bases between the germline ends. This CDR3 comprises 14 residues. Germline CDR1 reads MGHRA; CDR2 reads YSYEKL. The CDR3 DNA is TGCGCCAGCAGCCAAAAGACAGTCAACTATGGCTACACCTTC. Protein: CASSQKTVNYGYTF.

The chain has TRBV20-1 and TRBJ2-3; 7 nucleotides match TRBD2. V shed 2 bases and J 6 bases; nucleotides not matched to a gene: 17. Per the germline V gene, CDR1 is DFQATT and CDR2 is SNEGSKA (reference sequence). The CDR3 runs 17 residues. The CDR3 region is CSARISLGGGLGDTQYF. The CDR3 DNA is TGCAGTGCTAGAATATCTCTCGGCGGGGGACTCGGGGATACGCAGTATTTT.

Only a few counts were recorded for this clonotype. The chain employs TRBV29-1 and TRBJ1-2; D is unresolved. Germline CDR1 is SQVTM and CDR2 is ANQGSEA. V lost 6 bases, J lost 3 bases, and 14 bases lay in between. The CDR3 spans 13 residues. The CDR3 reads CSVRRVADYGYTF. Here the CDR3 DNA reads TGCAGCGTCCGGAGAGTGGCAGACTATGGCTACACCTTC.

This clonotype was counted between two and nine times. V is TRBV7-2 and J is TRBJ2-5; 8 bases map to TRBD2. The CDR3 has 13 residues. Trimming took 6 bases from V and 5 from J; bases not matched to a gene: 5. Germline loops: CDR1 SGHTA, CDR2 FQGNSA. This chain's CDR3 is CASRRGAQETQYF. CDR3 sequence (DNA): TGTGCCAGCAGGCGGGGGGCTCAGGAGACCCAGTACTTC.

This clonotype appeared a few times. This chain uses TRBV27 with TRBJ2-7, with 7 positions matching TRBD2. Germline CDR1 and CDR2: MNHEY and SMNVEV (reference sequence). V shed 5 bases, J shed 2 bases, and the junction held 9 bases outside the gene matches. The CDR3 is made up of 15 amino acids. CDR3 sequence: CASSPRGGSTYEQYF. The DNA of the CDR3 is TGTGCCAGCAGTCCAAGGGGCGGGAGTACCTACGAGCAGTACTTC.

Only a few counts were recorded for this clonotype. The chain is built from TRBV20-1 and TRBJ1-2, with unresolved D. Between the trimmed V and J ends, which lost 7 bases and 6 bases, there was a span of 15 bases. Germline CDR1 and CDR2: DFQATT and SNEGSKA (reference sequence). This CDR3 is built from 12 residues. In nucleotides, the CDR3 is TGCAGTGTGCCGGGATTGCGGGATGGCTACACCTTC. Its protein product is CSVPGLRDGYTF.

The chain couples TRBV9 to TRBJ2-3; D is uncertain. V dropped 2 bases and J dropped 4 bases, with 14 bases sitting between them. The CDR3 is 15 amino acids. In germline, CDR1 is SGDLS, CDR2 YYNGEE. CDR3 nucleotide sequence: TGTGCCAGCAGCGTTGAGTTCAGAGGTTCAGATACGCAGTATTTT. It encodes CASSVEFRGSDTQYF. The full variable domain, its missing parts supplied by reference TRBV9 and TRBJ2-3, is DSGVTQTPKHLITATGQRVTLRCSPRSGDLSVYWYQQSLDQGLQFLIQYYNGEERAKGNILERFSAQQFPDLHSELNLSSLELGDSALYFCASSVEFRGSDTQYFGPGTRLTVL.

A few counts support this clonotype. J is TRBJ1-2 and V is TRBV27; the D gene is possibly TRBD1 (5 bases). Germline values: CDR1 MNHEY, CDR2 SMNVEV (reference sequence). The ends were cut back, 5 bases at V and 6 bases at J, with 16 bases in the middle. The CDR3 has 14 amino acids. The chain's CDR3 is CASSAPGATHGYTF. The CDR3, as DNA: TGTGCCAGCAGTGCCCCTGGGGCGACCCATGGCTACACCTTC.

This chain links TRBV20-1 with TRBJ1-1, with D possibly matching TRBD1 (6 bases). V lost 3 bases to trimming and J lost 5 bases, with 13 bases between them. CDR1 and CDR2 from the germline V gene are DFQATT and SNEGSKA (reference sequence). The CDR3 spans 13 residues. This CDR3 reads CSARDDRQTEAFF. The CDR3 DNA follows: TGCAGTGCTAGGGATGACAGGCAGACTGAAGCTTTCTTT.

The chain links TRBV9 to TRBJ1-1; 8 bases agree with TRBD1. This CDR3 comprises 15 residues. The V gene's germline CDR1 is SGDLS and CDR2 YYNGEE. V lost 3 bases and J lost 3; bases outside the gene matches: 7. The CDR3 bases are TGTGCCAGCAGCGCCTACAGGGGGGAAGACACTGAAGCTTTCTTT. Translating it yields CASSAYRGEDTEAFF.

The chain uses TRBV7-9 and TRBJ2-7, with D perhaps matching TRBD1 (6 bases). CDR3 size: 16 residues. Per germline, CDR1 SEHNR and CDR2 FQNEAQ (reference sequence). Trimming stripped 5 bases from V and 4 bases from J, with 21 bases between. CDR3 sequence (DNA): TGTGCCAGCAGCCCAACTCAGCCAGGGGTCGGGTACGAGCAGTACTTC. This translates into CASSPTQPGVGYEQYF.

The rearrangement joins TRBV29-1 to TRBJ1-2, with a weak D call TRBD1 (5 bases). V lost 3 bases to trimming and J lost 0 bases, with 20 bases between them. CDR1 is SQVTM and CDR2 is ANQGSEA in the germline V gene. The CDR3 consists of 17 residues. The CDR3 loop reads CSVEDSVGGPANYGYTF. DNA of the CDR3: TGCAGCGTTGAGGATAGTGTCGGGGGTCCAGCTAACTATGGCTACACCTTC.

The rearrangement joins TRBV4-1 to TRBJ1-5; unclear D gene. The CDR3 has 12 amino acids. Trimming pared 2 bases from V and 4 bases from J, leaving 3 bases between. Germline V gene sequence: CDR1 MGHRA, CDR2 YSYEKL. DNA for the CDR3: TGCGCCAGCAGCCAAATGAATCAGCCCCAGCATTTT. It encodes CASSQMNQPQHF.

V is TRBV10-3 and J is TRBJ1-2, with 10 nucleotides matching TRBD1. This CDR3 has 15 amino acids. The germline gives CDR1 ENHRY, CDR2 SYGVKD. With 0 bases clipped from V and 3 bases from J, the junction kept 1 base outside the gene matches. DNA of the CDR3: TGTGCCATCAGTGAGTCGACAGGGGGCCACTATGGCTACACCTTC. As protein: CAISESTGGHYGYTF.